These 25 T cell receptor beta chains were all obtained from the same sample, sequenced in a study of blood T cell repertoires in COVID-19. Data came from immunoSEQ multiplex PCR; TCRdb stores just in-frame clones and leaves some out. The sample carries around 79,000 clones, approximately 80% recorded once. The sample taken for sequencing was peripheral blood. Receptor source: a woman between 55 and 75 years old with acute or convalescent COVID-19.

CDR3 DNA: TGTGCCAGCTCCGCCGGACAGTCTAGCAATCAGCCCCAGCATTTT. Its protein is CASSAGQSSNQPQHF. The rearrangement links TRBV2 to TRBJ1-5, with a weak D call TRBD1 (6 bases). CDR3 length equals 15 residues. Germline V gene lookup returns CDR1 SNHLY and CDR2 FYNNEI. V lost 8 bases and J lost 0, with 14 bases in between.

The J gene is TRBJ2-7, the V gene TRBV27; 8 bases map to TRBD2. The CDR3 has 13 amino acids. V lost 5 bases to trimming and J lost 3 bases; unmatched junction nucleotides: 3. Germline V gives CDR1 MNHEY, CDR2 SMNVEV (reference sequence). CDR3 protein: CASSDGTSYEQYF. The CDR3 nucleotides are TGTGCCAGCAGTGACGGGACTAGCTACGAGCAGTACTTC.

The J gene is TRBJ1-2, the V gene TRBV18; weak D call: TRBD1 (6 bases). The CDR3 runs to 15 residues. The germline V and J ends were trimmed by 3 bases and 0 bases, with 11 bases remaining between them. The V gene's germline CDR1 is KGHSH and CDR2 LQKENI. CDR3: CASSPSGTPNYGYTF. The CDR3 region has the DNA TGTGCCAGCTCACCTTCAGGGACACCTAACTATGGCTACACCTTC. Full variable domain (remainder filled in from reference TRBV18 and TRBJ1-2): NAGVMQNPRHLVRRRGQEARLRCSPMKGHSHVYWYRQLPEEGLKFMVYLQKENIIDESGMPKERFSAEFPKEGPSILRIQQVVRGDSAAYFCASSPSGTPNYGYTFGSGTRLTVV.

This clone was observed a single time. This chain uses TRBV9 with TRBJ1-1, with D possibly matching TRBD1 (5 bases). The germline V gene encodes CDR1 SGDLS and CDR2 YYNGEE. This CDR3 region has 11 residues. Trimming took 3 bases from V and 10 from J, leaving 10 bases between them. As DNA, the CDR3 is TGTGCCAGCAGCGGAGCGGGGGGAGCTTTCTTT. Encoded protein: CASSGAGGAFF.

The chain is built from TRBV10-3 and TRBJ2-6, with 7 bases lining up with TRBD1. Per germline, CDR1 ENHRY and CDR2 SYGVKD. This CDR3 has 16 residues. V lost 4 bases to trimming and J lost 1 base; unmatched junction nucleotides: 4. The CDR3 reads CAISGGQPSGANVLTF. The CDR3 region has the DNA TGTGCCATCAGTGGGGGACAGCCTTCTGGGGCCAACGTCCTGACTTTC.

This sequence joins TRBV19 and TRBJ1-1; tentatively, D is TRBD1 (6 bases). The CDR3 is made up of 15 amino acids. V dropped 2 bases and J dropped 2 bases, with 12 bases sitting between them. The germline gives CDR1 LNHDA, CDR2 SQIVND (reference sequence). As DNA, the CDR3 is TGTGCCAGTAGTATATTAGGGGGTGGTAACACTGAAGCTTTCTTT. Its translation is CASSILGGGNTEAFF.

The chain recombines TRBV5-1 with TRBJ1-1; the match to TRBD1 covers 7 bases. The trim removed 0 bases at V and 2 bases at J, leaving 10 bases unmatched. Germline V CDR1 and CDR2: SGHRS, YFSETQ. There are 17 residues in the CDR3. The CDR3 protein is CASSLVEPTGANTEAFF. As DNA, the CDR3 is TGCGCCAGCAGCTTGGTGGAACCAACAGGGGCTAACACTGAAGCTTTCTTT.

The CDR3 DNA reads as TGTGCCAGCAGCCAGGACAGGGTTGGCACTGAAGCTTTCTTT. It translates to CASSQDRVGTEAFF. V and J are TRBV14 and TRBJ1-1, with 8 bases identical to TRBD1. Germline CDR1 and CDR2: SGHDN and FVKESK. The CDR3 runs 14 residues. V trimming: 3 bases; J trimming: 4 bases; junction bases outside the gene matches: 4.

This sequence joins TRBV2 and TRBJ2-7, with a tentative D call TRBD1 (6 bases). V was pared by 2 bases and J by 5 bases, with 13 bases between. Germline V gene sequence: CDR1 SNHLY, CDR2 FYNNEI. CDR3 length equals 14 residues. In DNA, the CDR3 is TGTGCCAGCAGTGAAACGGCAGGGGTGAACGAGCAGTACTTC. This codes for CASSETAGVNEQYF.

This clone has more than one count but fewer than ten. The rearrangement links TRBV15 to TRBJ2-1, with 10 bases fitting TRBD2. V trimming: 4 bases; J trimming: 7 bases; junction bases outside the gene matches: 7. The CDR3 is 15 residues long. Looked up from germline, CDR1 is LNHNV and CDR2 is YYDKDF (reference sequence). This CDR3 is CATSTQRGGFNEQFF. CDR3 bases: TGTGCCACCAGCACCCAGCGGGGGGGCTTTAATGAGCAGTTCTTC.

This chain uses TRBV3-1 (or the pseudogene TRBV3-2) with TRBJ2-7; perhaps TRBD1 as D (5 bases). This CDR3 has 13 amino acids. V was clipped by 3 bases and J by 0 bases, with 6 bases between them. Germline lookup yields CDR1 LGHDT and CDR2 YNNKEL (reference sequence). CDR3 sequence (DNA): TGTGCCAGCAGCCAGGACATCTCCTACGAGCAGTACTTC. It yields the protein CASSQDISYEQYF.

The chain joins TRBV6-5 to TRBJ1-3, with 11 bases lining up with TRBD1. Losses at the gene ends were 4 bases for V and 2 bases for J; bases not matched to a gene: 4. Germline values: CDR1 MNHEY, CDR2 SVGAGI. CDR3 length: 16 amino acids. The CDR3 region has the DNA TGTGCCAGCAGTTTCTCGGGACAGGGGGCTGGAAACACCATATATTTT. Amino acid sequence: CASSFSGQGAGNTIYF.

The V gene is TRBV7-2, the J gene TRBJ1-1, with 7 positions matching TRBD1. Germline CDR1 SGHTA, CDR2 FQGNSA. V was pared by 1 base and J by 5 bases, with 7 bases of the junction left unmatched. The CDR3 totals 15 residues. DNA for the CDR3: TGTGCCAGCAGCTTAGGCGCCAGGGGGATGACTGAAGCTTTCTTT. As protein: CASSLGARGMTEAFF.

This sequence joins TRBV4-1 and TRBJ2-5; D ambiguous. Germline values: CDR1 MGHRA, CDR2 YSYEKL. V was pared by 0 bases and J by 7 bases, with 12 bases between. The CDR3 totals 14 residues. The CDR3 DNA sequence: TGCGCCAGCAGCCAAGATCGCCTGGTCGGGACCCAGTACTTC. Translation gives CASSQDRLVGTQYF.

This chain joins TRBV11-1 and TRBJ1-4, with D possibly TRBD1 on 6 matching bases. The CDR3 spans 14 residues. CDR1 SGHAT and CDR2 FQDESV come from the germline V gene (reference sequence). The V end lost 5 bases, the J end lost 8 bases, and 15 bases lay between the germline ends. DNA of the CDR3: TGTGCCAGCAGCCCGACAGGAATGAGGGAAAAACTGTTTTTT. As protein: CASSPTGMREKLFF. Combining the CDR3 with reference TRBV11-1 and TRBJ1-4 gives the whole variable domain EAEVAQSPRYKITEKSQAVAFWCDPISGHATLYWYRQILGQGPELLVQFQDESVVDDSQLPKDRFSAERLKGVDSTLKIQPAELGDSAMYLCASSPTGMREKLFFGSGTQLSVL.

This rearrangement joins TRBV2 to TRBJ2-7, with D tentatively TRBD2 (6 bases). V lost 7 bases and J lost 6, with 16 bases in between. This CDR3 spans 13 amino acids. Germline V gene sequence: CDR1 SNHLY, CDR2 FYNNEI. The CDR3 is CASMGGQGIEQYF. The CDR3 DNA is TGTGCCAGCATGGGGGGTCAGGGAATCGAGCAGTACTTC.

This chain connects TRBV7-9 to TRBJ1-3; perhaps TRBD1 as D (5 bases). Germline CDR1 SEHNR, CDR2 FQNEAQ (reference sequence). The V end was cut by 8 bases, the J end by 2 bases, with 19 bases between. The CDR3 is 16 amino acids. CDR3 nucleotides: TGTGCCAGCGGGTCCCTCAGGGAGGGCCCTGGAAACACCATATATTTT. Residues: CASGSLREGPGNTIYF.

J is TRBJ1-2 and V is TRBV7-9, with 7 bases lining up with TRBD1. The CDR3 length is 14 residues. Trimming removed 4 bases from V and 4 bases from J; junction bases left unmatched: 6. The germline V gene has CDR1 SEHNR and CDR2 FQNEAQ (reference sequence). The CDR3 protein is CASSWDSDSYGYTF. The CDR3 DNA is TGTGCCAGCAGCTGGGACAGCGACAGCTATGGCTACACCTTC.

The V call is TRBV6-5, the J call TRBJ1-1; no clear D. Trimming stripped 0 bases from V and 1 base from J, with 6 bases between. Germline lookup yields CDR1 MNHEY and CDR2 SVGAGI. This CDR3 is 14 amino acids long. CDR3 in DNA: TGTGCCAGCAGTTACTCGCGGTGGAACACTGAAGCTTTCTTT. Translating gives CASSYSRWNTEAFF.

The J gene is TRBJ1-5, the V gene TRBV6-6; 9 nucleotides match TRBD1. Losses at the gene ends were 5 bases for V and 2 bases for J; bases not matched to a gene: 13. The CDR3 runs to 18 residues. Per germline, CDR1 MNHNY and CDR2 SVGAGI (reference sequence). CDR3 DNA: TGTGCCAGCAGTCGTCGGGGACGACAGGGGGTCGGCAATCAGCCCCAGCATTTT. Its protein product is CASSRRGRQGVGNQPQHF.

In this sample, this clone turned up once. This chain joins TRBV12-3 or TRBV12-4 and TRBJ1-2, with 8 positions matching TRBD1. The length of the CDR3 is 13 residues. V shed 5 bases, J shed 5 bases, and the junction held 4 bases outside the gene matches. The CDR3: CASSPGGGYGYTF. The DNA of the CDR3 is TGTGCCAGCAGTCCAGGGGGCGGGTATGGCTACACCTTC.

The chain links TRBV19 to TRBJ2-6; 11 nucleotides match TRBD1. J gave up 3 bases and V 5 bases, and 6 bases lay outside the gene matches. CDR3 size: 17 residues. CDR1 and CDR2 from the germline V gene are LNHDA and SQIVND (reference sequence). CDR3 residues: CASSLGQGAGGANVLTF. CDR3 in DNA: TGTGCCAGTAGTCTCGGACAGGGGGCAGGTGGGGCCAACGTCCTGACTTTC.

This chain links TRBV5-6 with TRBJ1-2, with D perhaps TRBD1 (5 bases). V was pared by 4 bases and J by 7 bases, with 17 bases between. CDR1 SGHDT and CDR2 YYEEEE come from the germline V gene. This CDR3 comprises 14 residues. The CDR3 region has the DNA TGTGCCAGCAGCGCCTGGGGGGATCCCTTTGGCTACACCTTC. Translated: CASSAWGDPFGYTF.

The chain couples TRBV7-9 to TRBJ1-5, with D hard to call. V was cut by 4 bases and J by 5 bases, with 9 bases left in between. In germline, CDR1 is SEHNR, CDR2 FQNEAQ (reference sequence). The CDR3 has 13 residues. CDR3 loop: CASSSSQDQPQHF. The CDR3 region has the DNA TGTGCCAGCAGCTCTTCCCAGGATCAGCCCCAGCATTTT.

This clone came up a few times. The gene calls are TRBV30 and TRBJ2-1, with a tentative D call TRBD1 (5 bases). Per germline, CDR1 GTSNPN and CDR2 SVGIG (reference sequence). V was clipped by 3 bases and J by 4 bases, with 7 bases between them. The CDR3 runs 12 residues. CDR3 sequence reads: CAWSQGYNEQFF. The CDR3 nucleotides are TGTGCCTGGAGCCAGGGTTACAATGAGCAGTTCTTC.